One T cell receptor (beta chain) is described in this entry. This sample is part of a study of blood T cell repertoires in COVID-19. Overall study context: Acute-phase and convalescent COVID-19 samples originated in the United States, Italy and Spain.

This CDR3 region has 17 residues. Trimming removed 0 bases from V and 2 bases from J; junction bases left unmatched: 8. Germline V gene sequence: CDR1 SGHRS, CDR2 YFSETQ. The table came from immunoSEQ multiplex PCR; TCRdb's copy has only in-frame clones and leaves some out. The sample consists of over 200,000 clones, approximately 91% of them appearing once. The J gene is TRBJ2-1, the V gene TRBV5-1; 7 bases map to TRBD2. The sample consisted of peripheral blood. The receptor was derived from a woman younger than 45 with acute or convalescent COVID-19. The CDR3 reads CASSLAPGGGPYNEQFF. The CDR3 DNA is TGCGCCAGCAGCTTGGCCCCGGGAGGAGGACCCTACAATGAGCAGTTCTTC. Full variable domain (missing parts from reference TRBV5-1 and TRBJ2-1): KAGVTQTPRYLIKTRGQQVTLSCSPISGHRSVSWYQQTPGQGLQFLFEYFSETQRNKGNFPGRFSGRQFSNSRSEMNVSTLELGDSALYLCASSLAPGGGPYNEQFFGPGTRLTVL.